The TCR beta chain described here comes from a study of cytomegalovirus exposure and HLA in healthy donors. V shed 1 base and J shed 6 bases, with 13 bases lying between them. Germline V lookup: CDR1 SQVTM, CDR2 ANQGSEA. This CDR3 region has 14 residues. Findings and limits, study-wide: According to a subsequent analysis, TCR clusters from the first cohort were inclined to appear together in the 110 or so validation repertoires.

This table comes from immunoSEQ multiplex PCR, and its TCRdb copy is limited to in-frame clones, with some not included. Among around 230,000 clones listed, about 90% were seen once. Turning to this clone: Its antigen is not identified.

The sequenced sample consisted of PBMCs. The chain employs TRBV29-1 and TRBJ2-1, with D possibly TRBD1 on 5 matching bases. This TCR was sampled from a woman younger than 45 in good health and CMV-seropositive. CDR3 DNA sequence: TGCAGCGTTGAAGGTCAGGGAAAGGGCAATGAGCAGTTCTTC. Its protein is CSVEGQGKGNEQFF.